A selection of T cell receptor beta chains follows, all from one sample in a study of blood T cell repertoires in COVID-19. The repertoire was sequenced with immunoSEQ multiplex PCR; TCRdb's copy has only in-frame clones and lacks some. The sample contains over 200,000 clones, around 84% of which appear only once. Sequenced: PBMCs or T cells enriched from blood (not recorded which). These receptors originate from a young man who had recovered from COVID-19. The CDR3 runs from the conserved cysteine through the conserved F or W. The D gene is left open where the match is weak. A clone size is listed for some rows: how often the clone was seen (once, few, many), or a class if it is expanded.

>TRBV7-2|TRBJ2-5|-|15|TRBD1
TGTGCCAGCAGCTCGGGACAGGGGGCGCGGGAGACCCAGTACTTC
CASSSGQGARETQYF
>TRBV10-1|TRBJ2-5|-|14|-
TGCGCCAGCAGCCAGCATACAGGGTCCGAGACCCAGTACTTC
CASSQHTGSETQYF
>TRBV18|TRBJ2-1|-|17|-
TGTGCCAGCTCACCAAGGGGAGGCGGGACCTCCTACAATGAGCAGTTCTTC
CASSPRGGGTSYNEQFF
>TRBV7-9|TRBJ2-7|-|15|TRBD2
TGTGCCAGCAGCTTAGGGGGACTAGCGGGATCCGAGCAGTACTTC
CASSLGGLAGSEQYF
>TRBV15|TRBJ2-7|-|15|-
TGTGCCACCAGCAGACTACGAGACAGCTCCTACGAGCAGTACTTC
CATSRLRDSSYEQYF
>TRBV5-1|TRBJ2-6|once|16|-
TGCGCCAGCAGCTCCTGGGGGGATTCTGGGGCCAACGTCCTGACTTTC
CASSSWGDSGANVLTF
>TRBV27|TRBJ1-1|-|14|-
TGTGCCAGCAGTTCTGCAGGGGCACAAACTGAAGCTTTCTTT
CASSSAGAQTEAFF
>TRBV14|TRBJ1-3|once|18|TRBD1
TGTGCCAGCAGCCCCGGACAGGGTATCCCCCGCTCTGGAAACACCATATATTTT
CASSPGQGIPRSGNTIYF
>TRBV4-1|TRBJ1-6|few|16|TRBD1
TGCGCCAGCAGCCAAGGGGGACAGGGGATTAGTTCACCCCTCCACTTT
CASSQGGQGISSPLHF
>TRBV6-5|TRBJ1-1|-|13|-
TGTGCCAGCTTTTCGGGGATGAACACTGAAGCTTTCTTT
CASFSGMNTEAFF
>TRBV5-6|TRBJ2-5|once|18|TRBD2
TGTGCCAGCAGCCCGGGGACTAGCGGGGGTCTACCCCAAGAGACCCAGTACTTC
CASSPGTSGGLPQETQYF
>TRBV5-6|TRBJ2-1|-|15|TRBD2
TGTGCCAGCAGCGGGACTAGCGGGAGGGACAATGAGCAGTTCTTC
CASSGTSGRDNEQFF
>TRBV6-6|TRBJ1-1|-|12|-
TGTGCCAGCAGCCGGGAGAACACTGAAGCTTTCTTT
CASSRENTEAFF
>TRBV7-8|TRBJ2-1|-|15|-
TGTGCCAGCAGCCCACGGTGGAGTAGAGATCCTGAGCAGTTCTTC
CASSPRWSRDPEQFF
>TRBV5-1|TRBJ2-3|-|15|-
TGCGCCAGCAGCTTTGGGGCGTCGATATCAGATACGCAGTATTTT
CASSFGASISDTQYF
>TRBV6-5|TRBJ1-2|-|14|-
TGTGCCAGCACACCAGGTCGGTTGGACTATGGCTACACCTTC
CASTPGRLDYGYTF
>TRBV19|TRBJ2-1|-|15|TRBD1
TGTGCCAGTAGCGTCGACAGGGATACCTACAATGAGCAGTTCTTC
CASSVDRDTYNEQFF
>TRBV2|TRBJ1-2|-|15|-
TGTGCCAGCAGTGCGTTGGCAGGGGAAGACTATGGCTACACCTTC
CASSALAGEDYGYTF